These T cell receptor beta chains were read from a single sample in a study of blood T cell repertoires in COVID-19. Generated by immunoSEQ multiplex PCR, the TCRdb table keeps only in-frame clones and is missing some. Here the sample spans approximately 210,000 clones, 82% being singletons. The specimen was peripheral blood. The receptors here all came from a woman of 80 years or more with acute or convalescent COVID-19. Both conserved end residues are part of each CDR3. The order of the fields is J gene, V gene, CDR3 protein.

TRBJ2-7 | TRBV27 | CATLTPSYEQYF
TRBJ1-1 | TRBV12-3/TRBV12-4 | CASSRRNTEAFF
TRBJ2-7 | TRBV5-1 | CASSLETGGYEQYF
TRBJ2-5 | TRBV7-2 | CASSFPQGETQYF
TRBJ1-4 | TRBV20-1 | CSARAEKLFF
TRBJ1-6 | TRBV19 | CASSIELGGRSPLHF
TRBJ1-2 | TRBV19 | CATRTTGASYGYTF
TRBJ1-3 | TRBV6-1 | CASSERQEFSGNTIYF
TRBJ2-3 | TRBV30 | CAWSVEHYTQYF
TRBJ2-7 | TRBV7-8 | CASTLLRDRGAYEQYF
TRBJ1-2 | TRBV24-1 | CATSRENYGYTF
TRBJ1-4 | TRBV4-1 | CASSPRLEGNEKLFF
TRBJ1-2 | TRBV7-8 | CASSLAGQVGYTF
TRBJ2-3 | TRBV25-1 | CASSESASGGRDTQYF
TRBJ2-3 | TRBV6-5 | CASSYGGGRTDTQYF
TRBJ2-1 | TRBV7-9 | CASSSDGRGNFGEQFF
TRBJ1-1 | TRBV7-9 | CASSRPGLNMENTEAFF
TRBJ2-5 | TRBV7-6 | CASSLGQSHQETQYF
TRBJ2-5 | TRBV9 | CASSVAHRQETQYF
TRBJ2-5 | TRBV10-3 | CAISEWADQETQYF
TRBJ2-6 | TRBV7-2 | CASSLEARVSGANVLTF
TRBJ1-2 | TRBV10-1 | CATIEPRERLYGYTF
TRBJ1-5 | TRBV2 | CASSLQGYQPQHF
TRBJ1-1 | TRBV29-1 | CSGMDRGVTEAFF
TRBJ1-1 | TRBV5-5 | CASSWTGLTEAFF
TRBJ1-2 | TRBV7-6 | CASSTPGTGIGYTF
TRBJ2-1 | TRBV9 | CASSVETGGYNEQFF
TRBJ2-1 | TRBV18 | CASFDSSYNEQFF
TRBJ2-2 | TRBV2 | CASSWSSEIWDTGELFF
TRBJ1-2 | TRBV2 | CASRSYNIGTGFIRGYGYTF
TRBJ1-4 | TRBV19 | CASSIRGEKLFF
TRBJ1-1 | TRBV19 | CASSIVGGRRAEAFF
TRBJ2-1 | TRBV2 | CASSWTGDNEQFF
TRBJ2-5 | TRBV7-3 | CASSQNVRETQYF
TRBJ2-5 | TRBV7-2 | CASSRNTPGETQYF
TRBJ1-2 | TRBV7-2 | CAKSGGTLYGYTF
TRBJ2-5 | TRBV6-5 | CASRPQGAKTQYF
TRBJ2-5 | TRBV30 | CAWTDRPRGNYQETQYF
TRBJ1-1 | TRBV29-1 | CSVEERLNTEAFF
TRBJ2-7 | TRBV4-2 | CASSPGQGAYEQYF
TRBJ1-6 | TRBV3-1/TRBV3-2 | CASSQALAGNSPLHF
TRBJ1-3 | TRBV18 | CASSPTAQETGNTIYF
TRBJ2-2 | TRBV29-1 | CSVVGLRSGNIGELFF
TRBJ1-1 | TRBV5-4 | CASSLAGSLQAFF
TRBJ2-7 | TRBV10-3 | CAISELTAGEQYF
TRBJ2-5 | TRBV5-8 | CASSLGALRRETQYF